This TCR beta chain was documented in a study of tumor T cells in aggressive B-cell lymphoma. Deletions cut 1 base from V and 0 bases from J, with 16 bases between. Germline V gene lookup returns CDR1 SGDLS and CDR2 YYNGEE. This CDR3 region has 18 residues. The protocol was immunoSEQ multiplex PCR, while the TCRdb copy is restricted to in-frame clones and leaves out a portion. Of about 9,900 clones in the sample, almost 85% were seen once. This clonotype originated in an adult with diffuse large B cell lymphoma. This rearrangement joins TRBV9 to TRBJ2-2; the D gene is possibly TRBD2 (5 bases). Sequenced: tumor tissue. The CDR3 loop is CASSVRFTEATNTGELFF. DNA for the CDR3: TGTGCCAGCAGCGTACGCTTCACGGAGGCCACGAACACCGGGGAGCTGTTTTTT.